These 29 T cell receptor beta chains came from one sample sequenced in a study of blood T cell repertoires in COVID-19. Sequencing was performed with immunoSEQ multiplex PCR; in TCRdb, only in-frame clones are kept and a portion is missing. The sample shows about 150,000 clones, roughly 82% of them seen only once. The sample consisted of peripheral blood. The receptors originated from a woman aged 50 to 65 in a cohort sampled during active or convalescent COVID-19.

The chain recombines TRBV5-6 with TRBJ1-6; 7 nucleotides agree with TRBD1. V trimming: 7 bases; J trimming: 4 bases; junction bases outside the gene matches: 5. Germline V lookup: CDR1 SGHDT, CDR2 YYEEEE. The CDR3 totals 14 residues. The CDR3 is CASGRDRYNSPLHF. CDR3 DNA: TGTGCCAGCGGACGGGACAGATATAATTCACCCCTCCACTTT.

The CDR3 here is CASSLPGGESTTNEKLFF. The CDR3 coding sequence is TGTGCCAGCAGCCTCCCCGGAGGGGAGAGCACAACTAATGAAAAACTGTTTTTT. V gene TRBV7-9 combines with J gene TRBJ1-4; possibly TRBD1 for D (5 bases). The CDR3 is 18 amino acids. Trimming shortened V by 5 bases and J by 0 bases, and 19 bases separated the two germline ends. Germline loops: CDR1 SEHNR, CDR2 FQNEAQ (reference sequence). Using reference TRBV7-9 and TRBJ1-4 for the parts outside the CDR3, the full variable domain is DTGVSQNPRHKITKRGQNVTFRCDPISEHNRLYWYRQTLGQGPEFLTYFQNEAQLEKSRLLSDRFSAERPKGSFSTLEIQRTEQGDSAMYLCASSLPGGESTTNEKLFFGSGTQLSVL.

V usage is TRBV9 and J usage is TRBJ2-3; D perhaps matches TRBD2 (5 bases). V gave up 3 bases and J gave up 2 bases, with 10 bases separating them. Germline V lookup: CDR1 SGDLS, CDR2 YYNGEE. This CDR3 has 14 amino acids. CDR3 sequence: CASSAERNTDTQYF. CDR3 DNA sequence: TGTGCCAGCAGCGCTGAGCGGAACACAGATACGCAGTATTTT.

J is TRBJ1-6 and V is TRBV5-4, with D perhaps matching TRBD1 (6 bases). The V end was cut by 3 bases, the J end by 0 bases, with 13 bases between. CDR3 size: 17 residues. Germline V gives CDR1 SGHNT, CDR2 YYREEE (reference sequence). CDR3 amino acids: CASSSTQGSSYNSPLHF. The CDR3 nucleotides are TGTGCCAGCAGCTCCACACAGGGCAGCTCCTATAATTCACCCCTCCACTTT.

The chain couples TRBV15 to TRBJ2-1; TRBD1 aligns across 9 bases. Germline CDR1 is LNHNV and CDR2 is YYDKDF (reference sequence). V shed 4 bases and J 2 bases; nucleotides not matched to a gene: 3. The CDR3 contains 15 residues. The CDR3 bases are TGTGCCACCAGCACCGGGACAGGGCCCTACAATGAGCAGTTCTTC. Translating it yields CATSTGTGPYNEQFF.

Only one count was recorded for this clone. The sample carries other DNA sequences with the same CDR3. The chain is built from TRBV4-1 and TRBJ1-6, with D possibly matching TRBD1 (5 bases). Germline assignment: CDR1 MGHRA and CDR2 YSYEKL. The CDR3 runs 15 residues. The ends were cut back, 1 base at V and 3 bases at J, with 7 bases in the middle. CDR3 in amino acids: CASSQGQGYNSPLHF. The CDR3 DNA is TGCGCCAGCAGCCAAGGCCAGGGCTATAATTCACCCCTCCACTTT.

This sequence joins TRBV6-5 and TRBJ2-7; 10 nucleotides line up with TRBD1. The ends lost 2 bases at V and 2 bases at J; junction bases unmatched: 3. The V gene's germline CDR1 is MNHEY and CDR2 SVGAGI. This CDR3 is built from 15 residues. CDR3 nucleotides: TGTGCCAGCAGTTACCAGGACAGGGGGGCCTACGAGCAGTACTTC. Amino acids: CASSYQDRGAYEQYF.

This clone was observed a few times. V and J are TRBV19 and TRBJ1-1, with no clear D. The germline V gene encodes CDR1 LNHDA and CDR2 SQIVND (reference sequence). With 1 base removed from V and 2 bases from J, the gap between germline ends came to 8 bases. This CDR3 is built from 14 residues. In DNA form, the CDR3 reads TGTGCCAGTAGTATAGCGACACACAACACTGAAGCTTTCTTT. Protein product: CASSIATHNTEAFF.

The chain is built from TRBV19 and TRBJ2-2; the match to TRBD1 covers 7 bases. Germline lookup yields CDR1 LNHDA and CDR2 SQIVND (reference sequence). The V segment lost 6 bases and the J segment 1 base; nucleotides outside the gene matches: 11. The CDR3 loop spans 17 amino acids. The CDR3 nucleotides are TGTGCCAGTAGGACAGGGTACAGGGCGAGGAACACCGGGGAGCTGTTTTTT. It yields the protein CASRTGYRARNTGELFF.

The chain links TRBV3-1 (or the pseudogene TRBV3-2) to TRBJ1-5, with 9 bases identical to TRBD1. After removal of 0 bases from V and 6 bases from J, the junction contained 3 bases not matched to a gene. The CDR3 is made up of 15 amino acids. The germline CDR1 and CDR2 sequences are LGHDT and YNNKEL (reference sequence). The CDR3 DNA reads TGTGCCAGCAGCCAAGATATGACAGGGGGTCAGCCCCAGCATTTT. As protein: CASSQDMTGGQPQHF.

As DNA, the CDR3 is TGTGCCAGTCAACCCCCCGGGACAGGAGCCTACAATGAGCAGTTCTTC. Its protein is CASQPPGTGAYNEQFF. The V and J genes are TRBV19 and TRBJ2-1; 8 positions agree with TRBD1. After removal of 8 bases from V and 2 bases from J, the junction contained 11 bases not matched to a gene. The CDR3 sequence is 16 residues long. From germline, CDR1 is LNHDA and CDR2 SQIVND (reference sequence).

Only a few counts were recorded for this clone. Distinct nucleotide sequences in the sample also encode this CDR3. J is TRBJ1-5 and V is TRBV10-3; D is unclear. CDR3 size: 14 residues. V lost 4 bases and J 4 bases, leaving 11 bases between the germline ends. Germline assignment: CDR1 ENHRY and CDR2 SYGVKD. The CDR3 DNA follows: TGTGCCATCAGTGTGGATCGGGGTAATCAGCCCCAGCATTTT. Translating it yields CAISVDRGNQPQHF.

The J gene is TRBJ2-6, the V gene TRBV25-1, with a tentative D call TRBD1 (6 bases). In germline, CDR1 is MGHDK, CDR2 SYGVNS. V was pared by 1 base and J by 3 bases, with 10 bases between. This CDR3 comprises 16 residues. CDR3 DNA: TGTGCCAGCAGTGAATTCAGGGGTTATGGGGCCAACGTCCTGACTTTC. This codes for CASSEFRGYGANVLTF.

This chain connects TRBV30 to TRBJ1-3; no clear D gene. The CDR3 runs to 15 residues. Germline V gives CDR1 GTSNPN, CDR2 SVGIG (reference sequence). V gave up 0 bases and J gave up 0 bases, with 9 bases separating them. The CDR3 here is CAWSVSASSGNTIYF. CDR3 nucleotides: TGTGCCTGGAGTGTTTCGGCTAGCTCTGGAAACACCATATATTTT.

The chain couples TRBV19 to TRBJ2-7; possible D gene TRBD1, 6 bases. Germline CDR1 reads LNHDA; CDR2 reads SQIVND (reference sequence). The CDR3 is 17 amino acids. The germline V and J ends were trimmed by 6 bases and 5 bases, with 26 bases remaining between them. In DNA form, the CDR3 reads TGTGCCAGTAGCTCTCAACCGGGACAAGGTCCCAACGACGAGCAGTACTTC. This translates into CASSSQPGQGPNDEQYF.

V is TRBV5-4 and J is TRBJ2-1; D is unresolved. This CDR3 has 16 residues. The V and J ends lost 0 bases and 0 bases respectively, with 10 bases between them. In germline, CDR1 is SGHNT, CDR2 YYREEE (reference sequence). As DNA, the CDR3 is TGTGCCAGCAGCTTGGCCGCGGTAAGCTCCTACAATGAGCAGTTCTTC. This gives the protein CASSLAAVSSYNEQFF.

This chain links TRBV9 with TRBJ1-3, with D tentatively TRBD1 (5 bases). Per the germline V gene, CDR1 is SGDLS and CDR2 is YYNGEE. V dropped 0 bases and J dropped 2 bases, with 12 bases sitting between them. This CDR3 contains 16 residues. The DNA of the CDR3 is TGTGCCAGCAGCGTAGACCCGGTGGGGCCTGGAAACACCATATATTTT. Its protein product is CASSVDPVGPGNTIYF.

The chain links TRBV19 to TRBJ1-1, with D tentatively TRBD1 (5 bases). Germline V gene lookup returns CDR1 LNHDA and CDR2 SQIVND (reference sequence). This CDR3 contains 14 residues. V gave up 3 bases and J gave up 4 bases, with 12 bases separating them. CDR3 nucleotide sequence: TGTGCCAGTAGTATCCCGGGGGGGATCACTGAAGCTTTCTTT. Protein sequence: CASSIPGGITEAFF. The variable domain in full, completed from reference TRBV19 and TRBJ1-1, reads DGGITQSPKYLFRKEGQNVTLSCEQNLNHDAMYWYRQDPGQGLRLIYYSQIVNDFQKGDIAEGYSVSREKKESFPLTVTSAQKNPTAFYLCASSIPGGITEAFFGQGTRLTVV.

The rearrangement uses TRBV5-1 and TRBJ2-1; D is unresolved. Trimming took 4 bases from V and 9 from J, leaving 8 bases between them. CDR1 and CDR2 (germline): SGHRS, YFSETQ. CDR3 length: 11 residues. CDR3 coding DNA: TGCGCCAGCAGCAACTTACGTGAGCAGTTCTTC. Amino acid sequence: CASSNLREQFF.

The chain has TRBV5-6 and TRBJ1-3; D remains unclear. V lost 4 bases and J 4 bases, leaving 6 bases between the germline ends. This CDR3 is 12 amino acids long. Germline-derived CDR1 and CDR2 are SGHDT and YYEEEE. CDR3 DNA sequence: TGTGCCAGCAGCCCGGGGGGAAACACCATATATTTT. This sequence encodes CASSPGGNTIYF.

This clone was seen a handful of times. The chain uses TRBV7-8 and TRBJ1-5; D is uncertain. The CDR3 covers 14 residues. CDR1 and CDR2 from the germline V gene are SGHVS and FQNEAQ. Trimming removed 1 base from V and 7 bases from J, with 11 bases in between. For the CDR3, the DNA is TGTGCCAGCAGCTTAGACTACGGGAACCAGCCCCAGCATTTT. This gives the protein CASSLDYGNQPQHF.

The genes are TRBV6-5 and TRBJ1-2, with 8 bases lining up with TRBD1. V lost 6 bases and J lost 2; bases outside the gene matches: 8. Germline CDR1 reads MNHEY; CDR2 reads SVGAGI. The CDR3 totals 15 residues. CDR3: CASRYPGGLNYGYTF. CDR3 nucleotide sequence: TGTGCCAGCAGGTACCCAGGGGGCCTCAACTATGGCTACACCTTC.

This clone has a count of ten or more. The chain joins TRBV5-4 to TRBJ2-7; possibly TRBD2 for D (5 bases). V lost 2 bases and J 2 bases, leaving 11 bases between the germline ends. CDR3 length: 14 amino acids. Germline V gene lookup returns CDR1 SGHNT and CDR2 YYREEE (reference sequence). The CDR3 nucleotides are TGTGCCAGCAGCTTCCAGACTACCCCCTACGAGCAGTACTTC. Translation: CASSFQTTPYEQYF.

The chain joins TRBV27 to TRBJ2-7, with D possibly being TRBD2 (7 bases). Germline V gives CDR1 MNHEY, CDR2 SMNVEV (reference sequence). V dropped 6 bases and J dropped 1 base, with 13 bases sitting between them. This CDR3 region has 14 residues. The CDR3: CASRQRGGSYEQYF. CDR3 sequence (DNA): TGTGCCAGCAGGCAAAGGGGGGGGTCCTACGAGCAGTACTTC.

V gene TRBV4-1 combines with J gene TRBJ1-1, with a possible D match to TRBD1 (5 bases). Trimming stripped 6 bases from V and 7 bases from J, with 24 bases between. The germline V gene has CDR1 MGHRA and CDR2 YSYEKL. The CDR3 length is 16 residues. In DNA, the CDR3 is TGCGCCAGCAGTTCCGAAGCGTGGGGAGGGGAGAATGAAGCTTTCTTT. As protein: CASSSEAWGGENEAFF.

The V gene is TRBV7-2, the J gene TRBJ2-1, with TRBD2 matching 9 bases. CDR1 SGHTA and CDR2 FQGNSA come from the germline V gene. This CDR3 comprises 16 residues. V trimming: 5 bases; J trimming: 10 bases; junction bases outside the gene matches: 15. The CDR3 loop is CASSPAGAGGPAEQFF. Here the CDR3 DNA reads TGTGCCAGCAGCCCCGCCGGGGCGGGGGGGCCAGCAGAGCAGTTCTTC.

The chain is built from TRBV4-2 and TRBJ2-5; a weak D match, TRBD2 (5 bases). Germline lookup yields CDR1 LGHNA and CDR2 YNFKEQ. The CDR3 has 14 amino acids. With 1 base removed from V and 5 bases from J, the gap between germline ends came to 11 bases. CDR3 in DNA: TGTGCCAGCAGCCAAGGAGAGGGTTCGGAGACCCAGTACTTC. Protein: CASSQGEGSETQYF.

The chain is built from TRBV4-2 and TRBJ2-3; 13 bases match TRBD2. CDR1 is LGHNA and CDR2 is YNFKEQ in the germline V gene. The J segment lost 0 bases and the V segment lost 2 bases, leaving 8 bases of the junction unmatched. The CDR3 extends over 19 amino acids. CDR3 coding DNA: TGTGCCAGCAGCCAAAAAACTAGCGGGGGGGCCGGGAGCACAGATACGCAGTATTTT. Protein product: CASSQKTSGGAGSTDTQYF.

The V gene is TRBV2, the J gene TRBJ1-6; D is unclear. Germline CDR1 is SNHLY and CDR2 is FYNNEI. V gave up 4 bases and J gave up 6 bases, with 16 bases separating them. This CDR3 region has 16 residues. This chain's CDR3 is CASSAGSGVGNSPLHF. In nucleotides, the CDR3 is TGTGCCAGCAGTGCGGGATCCGGGGTGGGTAATTCACCCCTCCACTTT.